The 21 T cell receptor beta chains below come from one sample, sequenced in a study of T cell responses to AZD1222 COVID-19 vaccine. Assay used: immunoSEQ multiplex PCR; TCRdb lists only in-frame clones, some missing. This sample has some 25,000 clones, with roughly 88% found just once. The sample here was peripheral blood, taken 28 days after the second AZD1222 dose. These TCRs come from an adult who received the AZD1222 COVID-19 vaccine.

This clone showed up just once. The V gene is TRBV2, the J gene TRBJ2-1, with 7 bases matching TRBD2. The germline V gene has CDR1 SNHLY and CDR2 FYNNEI. Trimming at V came to 7 bases and at J to 4 bases, leaving 7 bases not matched to a gene. The CDR3 has 14 amino acids. The CDR3 sequence is CASNRGGGYNEQFF. The CDR3 DNA reads as TGTGCCAGCAACCGTGGGGGGGGTTACAATGAGCAGTTCTTC.

The rearrangement links TRBV7-8 to TRBJ2-7, with 12 nucleotides matching TRBD1. V dropped 3 bases and J dropped 7; count of bases not matched to a gene: 4. Looked up from germline, CDR1 is SGHVS and CDR2 is FQNEAQ. The CDR3 is made up of 14 amino acids. Written as DNA, the CDR3 is TGTGCCAGCAGCTTCCGGGACAGGGGGCAAGAGCAGTACTTC. As protein: CASSFRDRGQEQYF.

V and J are TRBV7-2 and TRBJ2-5; TRBD1 matches at 7 bases. Looked up from germline, CDR1 is SGHTA and CDR2 is FQGNSA. This CDR3 spans 16 amino acids. The V segment lost 5 bases and the J segment 2 bases; nucleotides outside the gene matches: 11. The CDR3 is CASSGSGTEAQETQYF. The CDR3 DNA sequence: TGTGCCAGCAGCGGTTCCGGGACAGAAGCACAAGAGACCCAGTACTTC.

The chain combines TRBV2 with TRBJ1-2; no clear D gene. Germline loops: CDR1 SNHLY, CDR2 FYNNEI. V shed 6 bases and J shed 4 bases, with 9 bases lying between them. This CDR3 has 12 residues. CDR3 nucleotide sequence: TGTGCCAGCAGGAGACTGGCCTATGGCTACACCTTC. Translated, it gives CASRRLAYGYTF.

This rearrangement joins TRBV27 to TRBJ1-2; 10 bases agree with TRBD1. V gave up 3 bases and J gave up 8 bases; unmatched junction bases: 9. This CDR3 is built from 15 residues. Per germline, CDR1 MNHEY and CDR2 SMNVEV (reference sequence). CDR3 sequence: CASSFNRDRGRGYTF. In DNA, the CDR3 is TGTGCCAGCAGTTTCAACCGGGACAGGGGTCGCGGCTACACCTTC.

The CDR3 spells CASSLQDGGNSPLHF. DNA of the CDR3: TGTGCCAGCAGCTTACAGGACGGGGGGAATTCACCCCTCCACTTT. The chain couples TRBV7-6 to TRBJ1-6; the D gene is possibly TRBD1 (5 bases). This CDR3 spans 15 amino acids. Deletions cut 2 bases from V and 7 bases from J, with 12 bases between. Looked up from germline, CDR1 is SGHVS and CDR2 is FNYEAQ.

The chain is built from TRBV2 and TRBJ1-3; no firm D call. The CDR3 runs 13 residues. V was shortened by 7 bases and J by 8 bases, with 15 bases between the two germline ends. CDR1 and CDR2 from the germline V gene are SNHLY and FYNNEI. CDR3 amino acids: CASIEGTRDTIYF. CDR3 DNA: TGTGCCAGCATAGAGGGTACTAGGGACACCATATATTTT. The whole variable domain, remainder taken from reference TRBV2 and TRBJ1-3, is EPEVTQTPSHQVTQMGQEVILRCVPISNHLYFYWYRQILGQKVEFLVSFYNNEISEKSEIFDDQFSVERPDGSNFTLKIRSTKLEDSAMYFCASIEGTRDTIYFGEGSWLTVV.

V usage is TRBV2 and J usage is TRBJ2-1; D unclear. The V end was cut by 6 bases, the J end by 5 bases, with 8 bases between. Germline-derived CDR1 and CDR2 are SNHLY and FYNNEI. CDR3 length: 12 amino acids. CDR3: CASSLQDNEQFF. CDR3 sequence (DNA): TGTGCCAGCAGCCTCCAGGACAATGAGCAGTTCTTC.

The V and J genes are TRBV7-2 and TRBJ1-1, with D uncertain. The germline V gene has CDR1 SGHTA and CDR2 FQGNSA. V was shortened by 0 bases and J by 0 bases, with 5 bases between the two germline ends. This CDR3 is 14 amino acids long. In nucleotides, the CDR3 is TGTGCCAGCAGCTTAGCGAGTCTGAACACTGAAGCTTTCTTT. Residues: CASSLASLNTEAFF.

This clone was recorded once. The chain links TRBV5-1 to TRBJ2-5, with TRBD2 matching over 14 bases. The V and J ends lost 4 bases and 8 bases, in that order; junction bases with no gene match: 7. Germline CDR1 SGHRS, CDR2 YFSETQ. The CDR3 totals 15 residues. The CDR3 here is CASSPGLAGARTQYF. The DNA for the CDR3 is TGCGCCAGCAGCCCGGGACTAGCGGGGGCCCGAACCCAGTACTTC. The whole variable domain, remainder taken from reference TRBV5-1 and TRBJ2-5, is KAGVTQTPRYLIKTRGQQVTLSCSPISGHRSVSWYQQTPGQGLQFLFEYFSETQRNKGNFPGRFSGRQFSNSRSEMNVSTLELGDSALYLCASSPGLAGARTQYFGPGTRLLVL.

The table lists this clone with a count of one. The gene calls are TRBV6-4 and TRBJ1-1; the D is unclear. Trimming removed 6 bases at V and 0 bases at J, with 11 bases between. CDR3 size: 14 residues. CDR1 is MRHNA, CDR2 SNTAGT, per germline. In DNA, the CDR3 is TGTGCCAGCAGGAAACCCGACGTGAACACTGAAGCTTTCTTT. It is translated as CASRKPDVNTEAFF.

This sequence joins TRBV4-3 and TRBJ1-2; no clear D gene. There are 16 residues in the CDR3. Per the germline V gene, CDR1 is LGHNA and CDR2 is YSLEER. Between the trimmed V and J ends, which lost 0 bases and 6 bases, there was a span of 17 bases. CDR3 in amino acids: CASSQDVVGSLDGYTF. As DNA, the CDR3 is TGCGCCAGCAGCCAAGATGTGGTGGGATCCCTGGATGGCTACACCTTC.

The chain has TRBV12-3 or TRBV12-4 and TRBJ2-7, with D hard to call. Trimming shortened V by 4 bases and J by 1 base, and 8 bases separated the two germline ends. The CDR3 is 13 residues long. As DNA, the CDR3 is TGTGCCAGCAGTTCCCACGGTTCCTACGAGCAGTACTTC. It is translated as CASSSHGSYEQYF.

This clone showed up just a few times. The J gene is TRBJ2-6, the V gene TRBV9, with TRBD2 as a possible D gene (6 bases). There are 15 residues in the CDR3. V dropped 2 bases and J dropped 0 bases, with 6 bases sitting between them. Germline CDR1 and CDR2: SGDLS and YYNGEE. CDR3 in DNA: TGTGCCAGCAGCGTGGAGGGCTCTGGGGCCAACGTCCTGACTTTC. This encodes CASSVEGSGANVLTF.

The chain has TRBV5-6 and TRBJ2-1, with unresolved D. The germline V gene has CDR1 SGHDT and CDR2 YYEEEE. The germline V and J ends were trimmed by 4 bases and 9 bases, with 11 bases remaining between them. The CDR3 is made up of 12 amino acids. In nucleotides, the CDR3 is TGTGCCAGCAGCCCGACCTCCAGTGAGCAGTTCTTC. As protein: CASSPTSSEQFF.

This chain joins TRBV6-6 and TRBJ2-5; 7 bases agree with TRBD1. The germline V gene encodes CDR1 MNHNY and CDR2 SVGAGI (reference sequence). The trim removed 0 bases at V and 4 bases at J, leaving 2 bases unmatched. There are 14 residues in the CDR3. CDR3 sequence reads: CASSYSAGGETQYF. The CDR3, as DNA: TGTGCCAGCAGTTACTCCGCAGGGGGAGAGACCCAGTACTTC.

This CDR3 reads CASRTGTGGGGNEKLFF. The CDR3 nucleotides are TGTGCCAGCAGAACCGGGACAGGGGGCGGGGGTAATGAAAAACTGTTTTTT. This chain uses TRBV28 with TRBJ1-4, with TRBD1 matching over 12 bases. Unmatched junction bases numbered 9, after V lost 6 bases and J lost 4 bases. The CDR3 sequence is 17 residues long. Germline assignment: CDR1 MDHEN and CDR2 SYDVKM. The whole variable domain, remainder taken from reference TRBV28 and TRBJ1-4, is DVKVTQSSRYLVKRTGEKVFLECVQDMDHENMFWYRQDPGLGLRLIYFSYDVKMKEKGDIPEGYSVSREKKERFSLILESASTNQTSMYLCASRTGTGGGGNEKLFFGSGTQLSVL.

This clone has more than one count but fewer than ten. The J gene is TRBJ2-1, the V gene TRBV5-6; TRBD1 matches at 12 bases. CDR1 SGHDT and CDR2 YYEEEE come from the germline V gene. With 0 bases clipped from V and 8 bases from J, the junction kept 6 bases outside the gene matches. CDR3 size: 16 residues. CDR3 coding DNA: TGTGCCAGCAGCTTGGCGGGGGGACAGGGGGCCTATGAGCAGTTCTTC. Protein: CASSLAGGQGAYEQFF.

V gene TRBV6-5 combines with J gene TRBJ2-7; D call uncertain. In germline, CDR1 is MNHEY, CDR2 SVGAGI. This CDR3 spans 15 amino acids. V was cut by 4 bases and J by 2 bases, with 15 bases left in between. DNA of the CDR3: TGTGCCAGCAGTTTCCGGCGGCAGCCAACCTACGAGCAGTACTTC. It yields the protein CASSFRRQPTYEQYF.

The rearrangement links TRBV28 to TRBJ1-6; D is ambiguous. Germline lookup yields CDR1 MDHEN and CDR2 SYDVKM. V lost 0 bases to trimming and J lost 0 bases, with 9 bases between them. The CDR3 consists of 17 residues. The CDR3 reads CASSLWVGSSYNSPLHF. CDR3 sequence (DNA): TGTGCCAGCAGTTTATGGGTAGGGAGCTCCTATAATTCACCCCTCCACTTT. Complete variable domain (other parts from reference TRBV28 and TRBJ1-6): DVKVTQSSRYLVKRTGEKVFLECVQDMDHENMFWYRQDPGLGLRLIYFSYDVKMKEKGDIPEGYSVSREKKERFSLILESASTNQTSMYLCASSLWVGSSYNSPLHFGNGTRLTVT.

The chain is built from TRBV7-3 and TRBJ2-5; D unclear. Trimming took off 1 base at V and 2 bases at J, with 5 bases between the two ends. This CDR3 has 13 residues. From germline, CDR1 is SGHTA and CDR2 FQGTGA. The CDR3 loop reads CASSLSMQETQYF. In DNA form, the CDR3 reads TGTGCCAGCAGCTTAAGCATGCAAGAGACCCAGTACTTC.